Listed below are T cell receptor beta chains from one sample, sequenced in a study of T cells after yellow fever vaccination. TCRdb fed the 5' RACE reads into MiXCR, producing one record per CDR3 protein. The table lists a few hundred thousand distinct CDR3 sequences, over 15% of them singletons, with about 18% in the top ten. Here the sequenced sample was PBMCs, taken before the yellow fever booster vaccination. Every receptor here comes from a man in his late teens or twenties who received the YFV17D yellow fever vaccine. The CDR3 runs from the conserved cysteine through the conserved F or W. The order of the fields is CDR3 DNA, CDR3 protein, J gene, clone size, CDR3 length, V gene, D gene. D genes are given only for firm matches. Size is stated for part of the rows, as once, few or many counts, or as a class when the clone is expanded.

cdr3_nt: TGTGCCAGCAAACAGGGTTCTGGCCAGCCCCAGCATTTT
cdr3_aa: CASKQGSGQPQHF
j_call: TRBJ1-5
clone_size: .
cdr3_length: 13
v_call: TRBV12-3/TRBV12-4
d_call: .

cdr3_nt: TGCGCCAGCAGTCAACTTTCTCCGGGACAGGGGGAGACCAATCAGCCCCAGCATTTT
cdr3_aa: CASSQLSPGQGETNQPQHF
j_call: TRBJ1-5
clone_size: .
cdr3_length: 19
v_call: TRBV23-1
d_call: TRBD1

cdr3_nt: TGTGCCAGCAGCTTGGCGTATCTGGGAGGAGGTGGCTACACCTTC
cdr3_aa: CASSLAYLGGGGYTF
j_call: TRBJ1-2
clone_size: few
cdr3_length: 15
v_call: TRBV5-5
d_call: .

cdr3_nt: TGCGCCAGCAGACCAGGGGGCGCCGCCGAAAAACTGTTTTTT
cdr3_aa: CASRPGGAAEKLFF
j_call: TRBJ1-4
clone_size: few
cdr3_length: 14
v_call: TRBV4-1
d_call: TRBD1

cdr3_nt: TGTGCCAGCAGCTTTTCGACTCCAAGCTCCTACGAGCAGTACTTC
cdr3_aa: CASSFSTPSSYEQYF
j_call: TRBJ2-7
clone_size: .
cdr3_length: 15
v_call: TRBV7-8
d_call: .

cdr3_nt: TGCGCCAGCAGCCAAGATCTATTTTCACCCCTCCACTTT
cdr3_aa: CASSQDLFSPLHF
j_call: TRBJ1-6
clone_size: many
cdr3_length: 13
v_call: TRBV4-3
d_call: .

cdr3_nt: TGTGCCAGCAGTCCCGGGGGGACAGGGTGGGCGCTCCAAGGAAGGGGCACTGAAGCTTTCTTT
cdr3_aa: CASSPGGTGWALQGRGTEAFF
j_call: TRBJ1-1
clone_size: .
cdr3_length: 21
v_call: TRBV12-3/TRBV12-4
d_call: TRBD1

cdr3_nt: TGTGCCAGCAGCCCCCCCCCAACAGGGGTGAACACTGAAGCTTTCTTT
cdr3_aa: CASSPPPTGVNTEAFF
j_call: TRBJ1-1
clone_size: .
cdr3_length: 16
v_call: TRBV7-2
d_call: TRBD1

cdr3_nt: TGTGCCACCTTCCGGGCCGCCAACACTGAAGCTTTCTTT
cdr3_aa: CATFRAANTEAFF
j_call: TRBJ1-1
clone_size: few
cdr3_length: 13
v_call: TRBV6-1
d_call: .

cdr3_nt: TGCAGCGTTGATCCGACACCCCCGCATGGCTACACCTTC
cdr3_aa: CSVDPTPPHGYTF
j_call: TRBJ1-2
clone_size: .
cdr3_length: 13
v_call: TRBV29-1
d_call: .

cdr3_nt: TGTGCCAGCAGCCTAACCCCTAGCGGAGATACGCAGTATTTT
cdr3_aa: CASSLTPSGDTQYF
j_call: TRBJ2-3
clone_size: .
cdr3_length: 14
v_call: TRBV11-2
d_call: TRBD2

cdr3_nt: TGTGCCAGCAGCTTAGGATGGTCTAGCGGGGTGGATGAGCAGTTCTTC
cdr3_aa: CASSLGWSSGVDEQFF
j_call: TRBJ2-1
clone_size: .
cdr3_length: 16
v_call: TRBV7-6
d_call: TRBD2

cdr3_nt: TGCGCCAGCAGCCAAGGGACAGCTTCCTACAATGAGCAGTTCTTC
cdr3_aa: CASSQGTASYNEQFF
j_call: TRBJ2-1
clone_size: many
cdr3_length: 15
v_call: TRBV4-3
d_call: .

cdr3_nt: TGTGCCAGCAGAGCGGGACATACAACCTATGGCTACACCTTC
cdr3_aa: CASRAGHTTYGYTF
j_call: TRBJ1-2
clone_size: few
cdr3_length: 14
v_call: TRBV6-5
d_call: .

cdr3_nt: TGTGCCAGCAGCTCGCGGTGGGGGTTGGCCAAAAACATTCAGTACTTC
cdr3_aa: CASSSRWGLAKNIQYF
j_call: TRBJ2-4
clone_size: few
cdr3_length: 16
v_call: TRBV5-5
d_call: .

cdr3_nt: TGCGCCAGCAGCTCCCGGGCCACTAGCGGGGGGGTGGAGACCCAGTACTTC
cdr3_aa: CASSSRATSGGVETQYF
j_call: TRBJ2-5
clone_size: many
cdr3_length: 17
v_call: TRBV4-3
d_call: TRBD2

cdr3_nt: TGCAGCGCGGCTTTAGGGGACGACGTTGACTCCTACAATGAGCAGTTCTTC
cdr3_aa: CSAALGDDVDSYNEQFF
j_call: TRBJ2-1
clone_size: .
cdr3_length: 17
v_call: TRBV29-1
d_call: .

cdr3_nt: TGTGCCAGCAGTCTACTCGGGGGGCTCAGGACAGATACGCAGTATTTT
cdr3_aa: CASSLLGGLRTDTQYF
j_call: TRBJ2-3
clone_size: .
cdr3_length: 16
v_call: TRBV9
d_call: .

cdr3_nt: TGCGCCAGCAAGGGGAGCCTGGGTAATTCACCCCTCCACTTT
cdr3_aa: CASKGSLGNSPLHF
j_call: TRBJ1-6
clone_size: many
cdr3_length: 14
v_call: TRBV5-1
d_call: .

cdr3_nt: TGTGCCATCAGTGATTATGGGCAAGCCTACGAGCAGTACTTC
cdr3_aa: CAISDYGQAYEQYF
j_call: TRBJ2-7
clone_size: .
cdr3_length: 14
v_call: TRBV10-3
d_call: .

cdr3_nt: TGCGCCAGCAATCTAGGGGGGACGGATACGCAGTATTTT
cdr3_aa: CASNLGGTDTQYF
j_call: TRBJ2-3
clone_size: once
cdr3_length: 13
v_call: TRBV4-1
d_call: .

cdr3_nt: TGTGCCACCAGCAGAGGACTAGCCTACAATACGCAGTATTTT
cdr3_aa: CATSRGLAYNTQYF
j_call: TRBJ2-3
clone_size: few
cdr3_length: 14
v_call: TRBV15
d_call: TRBD2

cdr3_nt: TGTGCCAGCAGTTACTCGATAAGGGGCGAGGGGGAGACCCAGTACTTC
cdr3_aa: CASSYSIRGEGETQYF
j_call: TRBJ2-5
clone_size: few
cdr3_length: 16
v_call: TRBV6-5
d_call: .

cdr3_nt: TGTGCCATCAGCGTGGCCGAGACTACCTACGAGCAGTACTTC
cdr3_aa: CAISVAETTYEQYF
j_call: TRBJ2-7
clone_size: .
cdr3_length: 14
v_call: TRBV10-3
d_call: .

cdr3_nt: TGCGCCAGCAGCCAAGGGTACAGGCTACACGTCCTGACTTTC
cdr3_aa: CASSQGYRLHVLTF
j_call: TRBJ2-6
clone_size: few
cdr3_length: 14
v_call: TRBV4-1
d_call: .

cdr3_nt: TGTGCCAGCAGCCGAGGCCGAGTGAGGACAGGGGGCGGAAAACTGTTTTTT
cdr3_aa: CASSRGRVRTGGGKLFF
j_call: TRBJ1-4
clone_size: many
cdr3_length: 17
v_call: TRBV7-2
d_call: TRBD1

cdr3_nt: TGTGCCAGCAGCTTAGCGGCGGGGGAGCAGTTCTTC
cdr3_aa: CASSLAAGEQFF
j_call: TRBJ2-1
clone_size: few
cdr3_length: 12
v_call: TRBV7-2
d_call: .

cdr3_nt: TGTGCCAGCAGCTTAGTGGCGCGGGGGGCTAATTTTCAGCCCCAGCATTTT
cdr3_aa: CASSLVARGANFQPQHF
j_call: TRBJ1-5
clone_size: .
cdr3_length: 17
v_call: TRBV7-8
d_call: .

cdr3_nt: TGTGCCAGCATCCACAGCCAGGAAGAGACCCAGTACTTC
cdr3_aa: CASIHSQEETQYF
j_call: TRBJ2-5
clone_size: .
cdr3_length: 13
v_call: TRBV12-3/TRBV12-4
d_call: .

cdr3_nt: TGTGCCAGCAGTTACTCGTGGGCGTGGATCACTGAAGCTTTCTTT
cdr3_aa: CASSYSWAWITEAFF
j_call: TRBJ1-1
clone_size: .
cdr3_length: 15
v_call: TRBV6-6
d_call: .

cdr3_nt: TGTGCCAGCAGCTCTAGCGGGGGGCCGGGGAATGAGCAGTTCTTC
cdr3_aa: CASSSSGGPGNEQFF
j_call: TRBJ2-1
clone_size: few
cdr3_length: 15
v_call: TRBV7-3
d_call: TRBD2

cdr3_nt: TGTGCCAGCAGATCACCCCCTGGTAGCACAGATACGCAGTATTTT
cdr3_aa: CASRSPPGSTDTQYF
j_call: TRBJ2-3
clone_size: many
cdr3_length: 15
v_call: TRBV9
d_call: .

cdr3_nt: TGCGCCAGCAGCCAAGGAGAGGGGGGACCGAGCTCCTATAATTCACCCCTCCACTTT
cdr3_aa: CASSQGEGGPSSYNSPLHF
j_call: TRBJ1-6
clone_size: .
cdr3_length: 19
v_call: TRBV4-1
d_call: .

cdr3_nt: TGCAGTGCTAGAGATAAGTCGAACACTGAAGCTTTCTTT
cdr3_aa: CSARDKSNTEAFF
j_call: TRBJ1-1
clone_size: .
cdr3_length: 13
v_call: TRBV20-1
d_call: .

cdr3_nt: TGTGCCATCAGTGACCCCGGGGACAGCCCCTATGGCTACACCTTC
cdr3_aa: CAISDPGDSPYGYTF
j_call: TRBJ1-2
clone_size: .
cdr3_length: 15
v_call: TRBV10-3
d_call: TRBD1

cdr3_nt: TGCAGTGCACGTGCGGGACAGGGTAGGAGCTACACCTTC
cdr3_aa: CSARAGQGRSYTF
j_call: TRBJ1-2
clone_size: .
cdr3_length: 13
v_call: TRBV20-1
d_call: TRBD1

cdr3_nt: TGTGCCAGCACCCCACGGGGGGCCATAGGTTCACCCCTCCACTTT
cdr3_aa: CASTPRGAIGSPLHF
j_call: TRBJ1-6
clone_size: .
cdr3_length: 15
v_call: TRBV12-3/TRBV12-4
d_call: .

cdr3_nt: TGCAGCGCCCGTTCCAAGGACACTGAAGCTTTCTTT
cdr3_aa: CSARSKDTEAFF
j_call: TRBJ1-1
clone_size: few
cdr3_length: 12
v_call: TRBV29-1
d_call: .

cdr3_nt: TGCGCCAGCAGCTTGCTAGGTAGTCGAGATACGCAGTATTTT
cdr3_aa: CASSLLGSRDTQYF
j_call: TRBJ2-3
clone_size: once
cdr3_length: 14
v_call: TRBV5-1
d_call: .